Shown below are 20 T cell receptor beta chains from a single sample sequenced in a study of shared clonotypes between healthy human individuals. Profiled with immunoSEQ multiplex PCR; TCRdb holds only in-frame clones, not every one. Among 2,100,000 or so clones listed, under 97% were seen once. Sequencing input: naive CD4+ T cells sorted from blood. Subset indicated: CD45RA+ positively selected. The receptors stem from a young man in good health.

V is TRBV30 and J is TRBJ1-3; unclear D gene. This CDR3 has 17 amino acids. Germline loops: CDR1 GTSNPN, CDR2 SVGIG (reference sequence). V was pared by 0 bases and J by 0 bases, with 15 bases between. The CDR3 loop is CAWSVLTGYLSGNTIYF. As DNA, the CDR3 is TGTGCCTGGAGTGTACTAACCGGGTATCTCTCTGGAAACACCATATATTTT.

The chain combines TRBV5-1 with TRBJ2-5, with 7 bases fitting TRBD1. Germline CDR1 SGHRS, CDR2 YFSETQ. The CDR3 has 14 amino acids. The ends lost 3 bases at V and 3 bases at J; junction bases unmatched: 5. CDR3 bases: TGCGCCAGCAGCTGGGACACAGGGGAAGAGACCCAGTACTTC. Encoded protein: CASSWDTGEETQYF.

A word on this clone: The sample holds other DNA sequences that translate to the same CDR3. This rearrangement joins TRBV18 to TRBJ1-2; D might be TRBD1 (5 bases). V was clipped by 6 bases and J by 3 bases, with 11 bases between them. The CDR3 loop spans 13 amino acids. Germline CDR1 and CDR2: KGHSH and LQKENI. CDR3 DNA: TGTGCCAGCTCGCCAGGGTCGGACTATGGCTACACCTTC. Translating it yields CASSPGSDYGYTF.

V usage is TRBV28 and J usage is TRBJ1-2, with D possibly matching TRBD1 (6 bases). This CDR3 spans 14 amino acids. V shed 6 bases and J shed 2 bases, with 13 bases lying between them. The V gene's germline CDR1 is MDHEN and CDR2 SYDVKM. CDR3 coding DNA: TGTGCCAGCAGACTCAGTACAGGGAACTATGGCTACACCTTC. This gives the protein CASRLSTGNYGYTF.

V gene TRBV2 combines with J gene TRBJ2-7, with 8 bases lining up with TRBD2. V lost 4 bases to trimming and J lost 2 bases; unmatched junction nucleotides: 4. The CDR3 spans 14 residues. Per germline, CDR1 SNHLY and CDR2 FYNNEI. CDR3 protein: CASSATSGTYEQYF. The CDR3 DNA follows: TGTGCCAGCAGTGCCACTAGCGGAACCTACGAGCAGTACTTC. Combining the CDR3 with reference TRBV2 and TRBJ2-7 gives the whole variable domain EPEVTQTPSHQVTQMGQEVILRCVPISNHLYFYWYRQILGQKVEFLVSFYNNEISEKSEIFDDQFSVERPDGSNFTLKIRSTKLEDSAMYFCASSATSGTYEQYFGPGTRLTVT.

V usage is TRBV29-1 and J usage is TRBJ2-5, with D possibly called TRBD1 or TRBD2 (6 bases each). V dropped 6 bases and J dropped 4 bases, with 15 bases sitting between them. In germline, CDR1 is SQVTM, CDR2 ANQGSEA. This CDR3 has 13 residues. CDR3 sequence: CSVVSRGRETQYF. CDR3 in DNA: TGCAGCGTCGTATCCCGGGGGCGAGAGACCCAGTACTTC. Together with reference TRBV29-1 and TRBJ2-5, the CDR3 gives the full variable domain: SAVISQKPSRDICQRGTSLTIQCQVDSQVTMMFWYRQQPGQSLTLIATANQGSEATYESGFVIDKFPISRPNLTFSTLTVSNMSPEDSSIYLCSVVSRGRETQYFGPGTRLLVL.

The rearrangement uses TRBV9 and TRBJ2-3; 9 bases line up with TRBD2. The CDR3 has 15 residues. Germline V CDR1 and CDR2: SGDLS, YYNGEE. V lost 0 bases and J lost 4; bases outside the gene matches: 3. Here the CDR3 reads CASSVVAGEADTQYF. In nucleotides, the CDR3 is TGTGCCAGCAGCGTAGTAGCGGGAGAGGCAGATACGCAGTATTTT.

V is TRBV6-5 and J is TRBJ2-2; D perhaps matches TRBD2 (7 bases). CDR1 is MNHEY and CDR2 is SVGAGI in the germline V gene. The ends were cut back, 2 bases at V and 5 bases at J, with 15 bases in the middle. CDR3 size: 16 residues. The CDR3, as DNA: TGTGCCAGCAGTTACGGGGGGGGCGCCAAAACCGGGGAGCTGTTTTTT. Protein: CASSYGGGAKTGELFF.

The rearrangement joins TRBV29-1 to TRBJ2-5, with 12 bases fitting TRBD1. CDR1 SQVTM and CDR2 ANQGSEA come from the germline V gene. The trim removed 1 base at V and 5 bases at J, leaving 8 bases unmatched. The CDR3 covers 16 residues. This chain's CDR3 is CSVEGGTGGAVETQYF. For the CDR3, the DNA is TGCAGCGTTGAAGGGGGGACAGGGGGCGCGGTGGAGACCCAGTACTTC.

The rearrangement joins TRBV28 to TRBJ2-4; D is possibly TRBD1 (5 bases). V was cut by 7 bases and J by 1 base, with 14 bases left in between. The CDR3 sequence is 15 residues long. Germline V gene data show CDR1 as MDHEN and CDR2 as SYDVKM. CDR3 coding DNA: TGTGCCAGCAATCCAGGGTTTTTGGCCAAAAACATTCAGTACTTC. This gives the protein CASNPGFLAKNIQYF.

The chain uses TRBV30 and TRBJ1-2, with 7 nucleotides matching TRBD1. Losses at the gene ends were 1 base for V and 8 bases for J; bases not matched to a gene: 16. The germline CDR1 and CDR2 sequences are GTSNPN and SVGIG (reference sequence). This CDR3 comprises 16 residues. In nucleotides, the CDR3 is TGTGCCTGGAGTGGTGGGACAGAAAGCGGAAAGGAGGGCTACACCTTC. This translates into CAWSGGTESGKEGYTF.

The chain carries TRBV18 and TRBJ2-6, with 9 bases matching TRBD1. Germline V gene lookup returns CDR1 KGHSH and CDR2 LQKENI. The length of the CDR3 is 16 residues. V was clipped by 6 bases and J by 0 bases; unmatched bases: 3. CDR3 DNA sequence: TGTGCCAGCTCCCGGGGACAGGGCTCTGGGGCCAACGTCCTGACTTTC. Translation gives CASSRGQGSGANVLTF.

The chain couples TRBV15 to TRBJ1-2; tentatively, D is TRBD1 (5 bases). The germline V and J ends were trimmed by 4 bases and 4 bases, with 13 bases remaining between them. CDR3 length: 14 residues. CDR1 LNHNV and CDR2 YYDKDF come from the germline V gene (reference sequence). CDR3 region: CATSTDRGPYGYTF. The CDR3 nucleotides are TGTGCCACCAGCACCGATCGGGGACCCTATGGCTACACCTTC. Full variable domain (missing parts from reference TRBV15 and TRBJ1-2): DAMVIQNPRYQVTQFGKPVTLSCSQTLNHNVMYWYQQKSSQAPKLLFHYYDKDFNNEADTPDNFQSRRPNTSFCFLDIRSPGLGDTAMYLCATSTDRGPYGYTFGSGTRLTVV.

J is TRBJ2-5 and V is TRBV7-6; 8 bases match TRBD2. The CDR3 has 16 residues. The trim removed 2 bases at V and 5 bases at J, leaving 10 bases unmatched. Germline loops: CDR1 SGHVS, CDR2 FNYEAQ. Written as DNA, the CDR3 is TGTGCCAGCAGCTTAACAGCGGGAGACCGACGGGAGACCCAGTACTTC. The encoded protein is CASSLTAGDRRETQYF.

This clone was seen a single time. V usage is TRBV6-6 and J usage is TRBJ2-3, with TRBD2 matching over 10 bases. There are 15 residues in the CDR3. CDR1 is MNHNY and CDR2 is SVGAGI in the germline V gene (reference sequence). The ends lost 6 bases at V and 7 bases at J; junction bases unmatched: 10. CDR3 region: CASSRPSGSGNTQYF. In DNA, the CDR3 is TGTGCCAGCAGCCGCCCTAGCGGGAGCGGAAATACGCAGTATTTT.

The chain carries TRBV4-3 and TRBJ2-3; no clear D gene. CDR1 is LGHNA, CDR2 YSLEER, per germline. The V gene lost 0 bases and the J gene lost 3 bases, with 7 bases spanning the gap. This CDR3 is built from 14 residues. CDR3 bases: TGCGCCAGCAGCCAAGATGGGATAACAGATACGCAGTATTTT. It codes for CASSQDGITDTQYF.

The CDR3 DNA sequence: TGTGCCATCACTGGGATCCGCTCGGCGGGGGGTGCGGGTGAGCAGTTCTTC. Amino acids: CAITGIRSAGGAGEQFF. This rearrangement joins TRBV10-3 to TRBJ2-1; TRBD2 aligns across 8 bases. The germline V gene has CDR1 ENHRY and CDR2 SYGVKD. Trimming took 7 bases from V and 9 from J; bases not matched to a gene: 20. The CDR3 extends over 17 amino acids.

The chain recombines TRBV18 with TRBJ1-3, with no clear D. Trimming left V 1 base short and J 6 bases short, with 16 bases between. Germline-derived CDR1 and CDR2 are KGHSH and LQKENI. The CDR3 consists of 16 residues. CDR3 sequence reads: CASSPQLGVLENTIYF. CDR3 coding DNA: TGTGCCAGCTCACCACAACTAGGAGTCCTGGAAAACACCATATATTTT.

The chain couples TRBV18 to TRBJ2-6; no definite D call. The V end lost 3 bases, the J end lost 4 bases, and 10 bases lay between the germline ends. The germline CDR1 and CDR2 sequences are KGHSH and LQKENI. The CDR3 runs to 15 residues. The CDR3 loop reads CASSPQPAGANVLTF. CDR3 sequence (DNA): TGTGCCAGCTCACCGCAACCGGCCGGGGCCAACGTCCTGACTTTC.

On this clone: Other DNA sequences in the same sample also yield this CDR3. J is TRBJ2-7 and V is TRBV7-2; 9 bases match TRBD2. This CDR3 contains 15 residues. CDR1 and CDR2 from the germline V gene are SGHTA and FQGNSA. V lost 1 base and J lost 1; bases outside the gene matches: 2. CDR3 sequence reads: CASSLGLADSYEQYF. DNA of the CDR3: TGTGCCAGCAGCTTAGGACTAGCGGATTCCTACGAGCAGTACTTC.